The TCR beta chain under discussion was sequenced for a study of blood T cell repertoires in COVID-19 (dated by TCRdb to 2020 to 2021). Notes on the research overall: Samples from collaborators originated in the United States, Italy and Spain and spanned both the acute and convalescent phases of COVID-19. The prospective study material was composed of cDNA or gDNA derived from T cells, B-cell-depleted T cells, or PBMCs. Deeply sampled blood TCRbeta repertoires from subjects exposed to, actively infected with, or recovered from COVID-19 were included in the dataset. The repertoires were released in a freely available public database meant as a resource for research on the immune response to SARS-CoV-2. Samples were obtained from the ongoing ImmuneRACE study (first 160 participants) and from 1,254 subjects provided by 6 global collaborators. Sample metadata almost always included a de-identified subject ID, COVID-19 status, age in years and sex. Where HLA class I and class II types were available, the types were taken from metadata supplied by the sample provider, not from assay-based typing.

TCRbeta CDR3 regions were amplified from genomic DNA using the immunoSEQ Assay, a bias-controlled multiplex PCR. Concerning the study's data processing: The number of nucleated cells in each sample was estimated by amplification of reference gene primers within the assay. To quantify the absolute abundance of each unique TCRbeta CDR3 rearrangement, sequence reads were collapsed and filtered. For each sample, productive Simpson clonality was calculated as the square root of Simpson's diversity index over productive rearrangements. This immuneACCESS table, as held by TCRdb, lists in-frame sequences with V and J called but not all clones. Of the missing ones, under half trace to an unresolved V gene in checked studies; the others have no known cause. V, J and clone size are taken as reported in that table, and D and trimming were inferred from the DNA itself. In this sample the table shows fewer than 300,000 clones, about nine tenths of which occur a single time. The top ten constitute roughly 1.1% of the sample.

What the research found in general, with its limitations: The quantity of clinical and demographic metadata differed by source and by participant and was supplied without curation.

As for this clone: Its antigen specificity is not known. Qualities for individual bases were not recorded, and no much larger clone is one base off.

Here V drops 4 bases and J drops 6 bases, and the junction holds 8 bases not matched to any gene. As encoded in the germline V gene (reference sequence), CDR1 is GTSNPN while CDR2 is SVGIG. The CDR3 goes from the cysteine to the phenylalanine over 15 residues. Just CDR3 DNA is preserved here, 45 bases in frame from base 1. Participants in the prospective study were aged roughly 18 to 100 years, lived in approximately 26 United States geographic areas, and enrolled through a virtual design. Cohort assignment in the prospective study relied on participant-reported clinical history from a screening survey and a study questionnaire. Recovered participants in ImmuneRACE Cohort 3 were defined as having two consecutive negative NP/OP PCR tests, clearance from a healthcare professional, or resolution of symptoms. Mobile phlebotomists in the prospective study collected whole blood, serum and a nasopharyngeal or oropharyngeal swab from every participant. Additional blood draws and questionnaires over a 2-month period could optionally be provided by prospective study participants. Before DNA extraction, prospective study blood samples were shipped either frozen or at room temperature.

Sequenced: PBMCs or T cells enriched from blood (not recorded which). The rearrangement combines TRBV30 with TRBJ2-1, and TRBD2 aligns with 11 junction nucleotides. The origin of this receptor is a woman aged 25 to 39 who had recovered from COVID-19. The sequence in DNA is TGTGCCTGGATACTAGCGGGAGTAATAGGCAATGAGCAGTTCTTC. Translation gives CAWILAGVIGNEQFF. Reference TRBV30 and TRBJ2-1 genes cover what lies past the CDR3, so the full variable domain is SQTIHQWPATLVQPVGSPLSLECTVEGTSNPNLYWYRQAAGRGLQLLFYSVGIGQISSEVPQNLSASRPQDRQFILSSKKLLLSDSGFYLCAWILAGVIGNEQFFGPGTRLTVL.